A single sample gave rise to the 3 T cell receptor beta chains below, sequenced in a study of T cell changes during pregnancy in multiple sclerosis (dated by TCRdb to the late 2010s). Library preparation employed the immunoSEQ multiplex PCR assay. TCRdb mirrors the immuneACCESS table, restricted to in-frame sequences. Some clones are absent from its copies; in checked studies, under half trace to an unresolved V gene, and the reason for the others is unknown. The sample table contains 60,000 to 85,000 clones; only one count was recorded for roughly 92% of them. Together, the top ten hold roughly 1.4% of the sample. Sample: peripheral blood, taken in the second trimester of pregnancy. The receptors originated from a female donor with multiple sclerosis, enrolled in a pregnancy study.

This chain links TRBV6-6 with TRBJ1-3, with TRBD1 matching 9 bases. The V gene's germline CDR1 is MNHNY and CDR2 SVGAGI (reference sequence). This CDR3 comprises 14 residues. V lost 6 bases, J lost 4 bases, and 4 bases stayed unmatched. This CDR3 reads CASSGTGLGNTIYF. In DNA, the CDR3 is TGTGCCAGCAGCGGGACAGGGTTGGGAAACACCATATATTTT.

This chain links TRBV10-2 with TRBJ1-5, with D maybe TRBD1 (5 bases). Germline CDR1 WSHSY, CDR2 SAAADI. The CDR3 consists of 12 residues. Trimming pared 4 bases from V and 11 bases from J, leaving 12 bases between. CDR3: CASSVSRGTQHF. The CDR3 DNA follows: TGCGCCAGCAGTGTGAGTAGGGGCACCCAGCATTTT.

The chain couples TRBV18 to TRBJ2-1, with 9 bases that match TRBD1. Losses at the gene ends were 2 bases for V and 4 bases for J; bases not matched to a gene: 0. Germline V gene sequence: CDR1 KGHSH, CDR2 LQKENI. The CDR3 is 14 residues long. The CDR3 nucleotides are TGTGCCAGCTCACCAGGGACAGGGTACAATGAGCAGTTCTTC. Translated, it gives CASSPGTGYNEQFF.